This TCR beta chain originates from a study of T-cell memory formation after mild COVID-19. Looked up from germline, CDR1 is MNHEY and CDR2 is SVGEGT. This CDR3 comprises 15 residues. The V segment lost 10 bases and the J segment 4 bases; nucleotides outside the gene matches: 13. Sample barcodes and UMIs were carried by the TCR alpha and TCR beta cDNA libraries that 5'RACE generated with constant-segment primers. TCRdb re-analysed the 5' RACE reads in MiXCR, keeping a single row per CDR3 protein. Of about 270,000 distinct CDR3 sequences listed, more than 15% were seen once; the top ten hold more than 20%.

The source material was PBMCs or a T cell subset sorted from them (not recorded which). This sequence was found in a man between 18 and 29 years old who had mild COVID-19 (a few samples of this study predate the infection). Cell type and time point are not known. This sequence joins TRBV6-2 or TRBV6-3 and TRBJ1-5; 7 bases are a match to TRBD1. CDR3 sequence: CATTDRDRANQPQHF. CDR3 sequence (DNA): TGTGCCACCACGGACCGAGACAGGGCAAATCAGCCCCAGCATTTT.